This T cell receptor beta chain was recorded in a study of regulatory T cells in long-lasting Graves disease. As to time point: newly diagnosed GD, antithyroid drugs for less than 3 months. PBMC RNA served as the TCR library source. The CDR3 contains 14 residues. V gave up 4 bases and J gave up 0 bases, with 9 bases separating them. CDR1 and CDR2 from the germline V gene are SGHAT and FQNNGV. Construction of the TCR beta libraries employed iRepertoire HTBI primers in conjunction with Arm-PCR of CDR3 regions. TCRdb ran MiXCR on the multiplex PCR reads and lists one entry per CDR3 protein. This sample has about 530,000 distinct CDR3 sequences, with about 16% found just once. The sample was also reused in another study, on T cells in Graves' hyperthyroidism and ophthalmopathy. According to that study: Most thyroid-expanded clonotypes above 0.001 were also found in blood.

This sequence originates from a woman aged 35-65 years with Graves disease. The sequencing used peripheral blood mononuclear cells (PBMCs), collected at new diagnosis, from a patient treated with antithyroid drugs. The chain employs TRBV11-2 and TRBJ2-5; a possible D gene is TRBD1 (5 bases). This CDR3 is CASSSRQHQETQYF. The CDR3 nucleotides are TGTGCCAGCAGCTCCCGACAGCACCAAGAGACCCAGTACTTC.